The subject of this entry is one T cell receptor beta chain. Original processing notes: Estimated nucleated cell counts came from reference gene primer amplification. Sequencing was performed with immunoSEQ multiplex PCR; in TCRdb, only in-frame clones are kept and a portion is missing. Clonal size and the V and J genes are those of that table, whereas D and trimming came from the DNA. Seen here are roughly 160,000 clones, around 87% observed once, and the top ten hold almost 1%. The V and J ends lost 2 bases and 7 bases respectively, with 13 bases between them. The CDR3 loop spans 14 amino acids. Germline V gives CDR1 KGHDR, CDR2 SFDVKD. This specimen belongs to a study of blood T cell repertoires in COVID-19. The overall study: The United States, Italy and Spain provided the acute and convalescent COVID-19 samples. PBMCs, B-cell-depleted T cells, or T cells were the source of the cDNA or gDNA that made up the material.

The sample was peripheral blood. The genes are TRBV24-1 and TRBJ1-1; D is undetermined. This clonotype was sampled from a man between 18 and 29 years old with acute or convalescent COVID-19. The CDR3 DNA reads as TGTGCCACCAGTGATTCCTTACGATCGGGTGAAGCTTTCTTT. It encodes CATSDSLRSGEAFF.